This is a list of T cell receptor beta chains from one sample in a study of blood T cell repertoires in COVID-19. This table comes from immunoSEQ multiplex PCR, and its TCRdb copy is limited to in-frame clones, with some not included. Among some 88,000 clones listed, around 90% were seen once. The sequenced sample consisted of peripheral blood. Source of these receptors: a human donor with active COVID-19. The donor label of this sample is uncertain. The CDR3 runs from the conserved cysteine through the conserved F or W. The order of the fields is D gene, clone size, V gene, J gene, CDR3 DNA, CDR3 protein. D genes are given only for firm matches. Only some rows state a clone size, as once, few, many or a class for expanded clones.

>-|-|TRBV9|TRBJ2-7
TGTGCCAGCAGCGGGAGCTCCTACGAGCAGTACTTC
CASSGSSYEQYF
>-|-|TRBV5-4|TRBJ2-1
TGTGCCAGCAGCCCCGACTTGTACAATGAGCAGTTCTTC
CASSPDLYNEQFF
>TRBD1|once|TRBV19|TRBJ1-1
TGTGCCAGTAGTAGGACAGGGGAGAACACTGAAGCTTTCTTT
CASSRTGENTEAFF
>TRBD1|-|TRBV5-6|TRBJ2-7
TGTGCCAGCAGCTTGAGGGTTGGGACAGGGTCGTACGAGCAGTACTTC
CASSLRVGTGSYEQYF
>TRBD1|-|TRBV5-6|TRBJ2-7
TGTGCCAGCAGCGTGGGACAGGGCAACGAGCAGTACTTC
CASSVGQGNEQYF
>-|once|TRBV5-1|TRBJ2-3
TGCGCCAGCACCCTGAACCCTCGGGGGAGGCGCACAGATACGCAGTATTTT
CASTLNPRGRRTDTQYF
>TRBD1|-|TRBV7-9|TRBJ2-1
TGTGCCAGCAGCTTAGGCGGGACAGGCAATGAGCAGTTCTTC
CASSLGGTGNEQFF
>TRBD2|-|TRBV6-5|TRBJ2-1
TGTGCCAGCACGGGGGGGCCTTACAATGAGCAGTTCTTC
CASTGGPYNEQFF
>-|-|TRBV5-1|TRBJ1-4
TGCGCCAGCAGCTTGGAGGTCTCCAGAGGGGAAAAACTGTTTTTT
CASSLEVSRGEKLFF
>-|once|TRBV4-1|TRBJ2-1
TGCGCCAGCAGCCAAGAGGCGGCAGGGGCGTGGGCGAATGAGCAGTTCTTC
CASSQEAAGAWANEQFF
>-|-|TRBV27|TRBJ2-6
TGTGCCAGCAGGAGCTCTGGGGCCAACGTCCTGACTTTC
CASRSSGANVLTF
>TRBD2|-|TRBV4-1|TRBJ2-1
TGCGCCAGCAGCCTAACTGAGCGGGGTAATGAGCAGTTCTTC
CASSLTERGNEQFF
>-|-|TRBV4-2|TRBJ2-5
TGTGCCAGCAGCCCGGAGGGGGCTCGGATCCAAGAGACCCAGTACTTC
CASSPEGARIQETQYF
>-|-|TRBV5-4|TRBJ2-1
TGTGCCAGCAGCTTGGCCTCCCTTAACAATGAGCAGTTCTTC
CASSLASLNNEQFF
>TRBD2|-|TRBV2|TRBJ2-7
TGTGCCAGCAGTCTGCTTCGTCGGGGACTAGCGGGGGGGGACGAGCAGTACTTC
CASSLLRRGLAGGDEQYF
>-|-|TRBV6-2/TRBV6-3|TRBJ2-1
TGTGCCAGCAGTTCCCCAGGCGTTTCGGCCTACAATGAGCAGTTCTTC
CASSSPGVSAYNEQFF
>TRBD2|-|TRBV2|TRBJ2-3
TGTGCCAGCAGTGAGGGACTAGTGTTCAAGGATACGCAGTATTTT
CASSEGLVFKDTQYF
>TRBD1|-|TRBV18|TRBJ2-5
TGTGCCAGCTCATCCTCCGGGACAGATAAAGAGACCCAGTACTTC
CASSSSGTDKETQYF
>TRBD1|-|TRBV7-3|TRBJ1-1
TGTGCCAGCAGCTTAAATGCGATGGACAGGGGGCACACTGAAGCTTTCTTT
CASSLNAMDRGHTEAFF
>-|few|TRBV27|TRBJ2-7
TGTGCCAGCAGCTGGGGAGACGGCTCCTACGAGCAGTACTTC
CASSWGDGSYEQYF
>TRBD1|-|TRBV18|TRBJ1-6
TGTGCCAGCTCACAGGGACAGGATAATTCACCCCTCCACTTT
CASSQGQDNSPLHF
>TRBD1|-|TRBV5-6|TRBJ1-5
TGTGCCAGCAGCTACTACAGGGGAGAAGATCAGCCCCAGCATTTT
CASSYYRGEDQPQHF
>-|-|TRBV3-1/TRBV3-2|TRBJ1-3
TGTGCCAGCAGCCAAGTATCCCGAAGGAGCTCTGGAAACACCATATATTTT
CASSQVSRRSSGNTIYF
>-|-|TRBV5-1|TRBJ2-7
TGCGCCAGCAGCCTGGGACCGGAGAGCTCCTACGAGCAGTACTTC
CASSLGPESSYEQYF
>TRBD1|-|TRBV7-2|TRBJ1-2
TGTGCCAGCAGCTACGGGACAGGGAAGGACGATGGCTACACCTTC
CASSYGTGKDDGYTF
>-|-|TRBV12-5|TRBJ1-1
TGTGCTAGTGGTTACCCACTCGCGATGACTGTGAACACTGAAGCTTTCTTT
CASGYPLAMTVNTEAFF
>TRBD2|-|TRBV7-9|TRBJ2-7
TGTGCCAGCAGTTACATAGCGGGGGGAGCTTACGAGCAGTACTTC
CASSYIAGGAYEQYF
>TRBD1|-|TRBV5-1|TRBJ1-1
TGCGCCAGCAGCTTGTTTCCAGGGACAGGGTACACTGAAGCTTTCTTT
CASSLFPGTGYTEAFF
>-|-|TRBV6-6|TRBJ1-1
TGTGCCACCCAGGGGATTGACACTGAAGCTTTCTTT
CATQGIDTEAFF
>TRBD1|-|TRBV9|TRBJ1-2
TGTGCCAGCAGCGATAACAGGGGGCTTTCTGGCTACACCTTC
CASSDNRGLSGYTF
>TRBD1|-|TRBV5-1|TRBJ1-3
TGCGCCAGCAGCTTCGGCGTTGACAGGGGGTTCGCCTCTGGAAACACCATATATTTT
CASSFGVDRGFASGNTIYF
>-|once|TRBV6-5|TRBJ1-3
TGTGCCAGCAGTTACAGGGGGTCTGGAAACACCATATATTTT
CASSYRGSGNTIYF
>-|few|TRBV27|TRBJ2-7
TGTGCCAGCAGTCGCTACGAGCAGTACTTC
CASSRYEQYF
>-|-|TRBV5-4|TRBJ2-7
TGTGCCAGCAGCTTGAAGACAAACTACGAGCAGTACTTC
CASSLKTNYEQYF
>TRBD2|-|TRBV10-1|TRBJ2-1
TGCGCCAGCACCCCGGGACTAGACCCTTCACGTAGTGAGCAGTTCTTC
CASTPGLDPSRSEQFF
>-|-|TRBV7-2|TRBJ2-1
TGTGCCAGCAGCTTGGCGGGGTCCCAGTATGAGCAGTTCTTC
CASSLAGSQYEQFF
>-|-|TRBV5-1|TRBJ2-7
TGCGCCAGCAGCCTAGGACAGTACTCCTACGAGCAGTACTTC
CASSLGQYSYEQYF
>TRBD2|once|TRBV12-3/TRBV12-4|TRBJ2-2
TGTGCGGGAGCGGGGGGAAAATCCGGGGAGCTGTTTTTT
CAGAGGKSGELFF
>TRBD1|-|TRBV11-1|TRBJ2-2
TGTGCCAGCAGCCCCGGGACAGCGAACACCGGGGAGCTGTTTTTT
CASSPGTANTGELFF
>TRBD1|-|TRBV19|TRBJ1-2
TGTGCCAGTAGTAACAGGGGGTCGCTCGGGATTGGCTACACCTTC
CASSNRGSLGIGYTF
>TRBD2|-|TRBV5-6|TRBJ2-4
TGTGCCAGCAGCAAACTAGCGGGGGACAAAAACATTCAGTACTTC
CASSKLAGDKNIQYF